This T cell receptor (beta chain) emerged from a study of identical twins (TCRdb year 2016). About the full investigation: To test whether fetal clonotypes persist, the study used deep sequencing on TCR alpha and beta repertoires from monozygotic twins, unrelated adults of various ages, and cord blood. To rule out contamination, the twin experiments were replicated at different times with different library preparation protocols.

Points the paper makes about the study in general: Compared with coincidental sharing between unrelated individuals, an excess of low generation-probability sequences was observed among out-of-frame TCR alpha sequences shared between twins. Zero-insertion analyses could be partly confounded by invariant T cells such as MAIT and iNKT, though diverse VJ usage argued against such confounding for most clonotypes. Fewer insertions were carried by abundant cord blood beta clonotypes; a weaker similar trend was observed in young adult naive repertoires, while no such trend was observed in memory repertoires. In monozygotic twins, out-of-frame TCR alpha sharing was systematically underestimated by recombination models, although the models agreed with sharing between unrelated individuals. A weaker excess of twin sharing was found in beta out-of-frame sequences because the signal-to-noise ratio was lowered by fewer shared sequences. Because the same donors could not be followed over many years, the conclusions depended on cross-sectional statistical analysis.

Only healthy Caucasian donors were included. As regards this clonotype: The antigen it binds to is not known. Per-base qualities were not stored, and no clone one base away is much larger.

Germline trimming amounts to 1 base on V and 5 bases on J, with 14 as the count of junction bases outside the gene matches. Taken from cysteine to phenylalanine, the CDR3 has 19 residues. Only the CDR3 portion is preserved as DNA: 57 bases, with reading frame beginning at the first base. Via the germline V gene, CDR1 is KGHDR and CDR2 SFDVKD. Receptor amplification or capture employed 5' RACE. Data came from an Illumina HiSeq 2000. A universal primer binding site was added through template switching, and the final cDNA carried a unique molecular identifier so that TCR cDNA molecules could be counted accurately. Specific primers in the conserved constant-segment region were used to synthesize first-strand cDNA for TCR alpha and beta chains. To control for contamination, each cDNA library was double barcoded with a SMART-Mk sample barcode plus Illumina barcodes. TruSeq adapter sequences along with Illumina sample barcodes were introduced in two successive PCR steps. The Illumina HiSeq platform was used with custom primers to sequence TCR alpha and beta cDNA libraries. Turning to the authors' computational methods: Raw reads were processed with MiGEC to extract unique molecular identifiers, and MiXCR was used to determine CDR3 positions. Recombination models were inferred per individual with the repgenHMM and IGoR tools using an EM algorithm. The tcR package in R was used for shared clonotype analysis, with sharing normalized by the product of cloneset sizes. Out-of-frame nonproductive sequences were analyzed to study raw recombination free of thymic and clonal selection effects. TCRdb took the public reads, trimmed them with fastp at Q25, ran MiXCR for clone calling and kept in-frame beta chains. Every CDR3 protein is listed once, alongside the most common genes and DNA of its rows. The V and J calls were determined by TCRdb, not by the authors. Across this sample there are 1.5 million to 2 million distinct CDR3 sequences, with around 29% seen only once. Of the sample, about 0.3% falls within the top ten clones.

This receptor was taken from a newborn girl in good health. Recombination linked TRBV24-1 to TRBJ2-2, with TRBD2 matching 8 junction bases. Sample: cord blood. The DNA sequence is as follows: TGTGCCACCAGTGATTTCCCGCGCTCAGCGGGGGTTGGTACCGGGGAGCTGTTTTTT. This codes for CATSDFPRSAGVGTGELFF.